This section outlines one T cell receptor (beta chain) sequence together with its context. This sample stems from a study of blood T cell repertoires in COVID-19. The authors' processing: Nucleated cell number was recorded as an estimate derived from reference gene primer amplification. Clones were sequenced by immunoSEQ multiplex PCR, and TCRdb holds only the in-frame ones, with some missing. V, J and clone size derive from that table, while D and trimming were established from the DNA sequence. Seen here are about 47,000 clones, 82% observed once, and the top ten hold 13% to 15%. There are 12 residues in the CDR3. V was cut by 5 bases and J by 8 bases, with 12 bases left in between. Germline V gives CDR1 LGHDT, CDR2 YNNKEL (reference sequence).

This receptor was obtained from a human donor with acute or convalescent COVID-19. The donor label of this sample is uncertain. The rearrangement joins TRBV3-1 (or the pseudogene TRBV3-2) to TRBJ1-2, with unresolved D. The specimen sequenced was peripheral blood. CDR3 loop: CASSSKTRGYTF. In nucleotides, the CDR3 is TGTGCCAGCAGCTCCAAGACGCGGGGCTACACCTTC.